One sample yielded the 5 T cell receptor beta chains listed below, sequenced in a study of technical replicates of blood from four donors. Data came from immunoSEQ multiplex PCR; TCRdb stores just in-frame clones and leaves some out. The sample gives fewer than 90,000 clones, around 92% of which show up once; about 0.4% is in the top ten. The source material was T cells isolated from PBMCs. All receptors derive from a human donor in good health.

V gene TRBV6-1 combines with J gene TRBJ2-3; D may be TRBD1 (6 bases). CDR1 is MNHNS, CDR2 SASEGT, per germline. The CDR3 length is 13 residues. V lost 5 bases, J lost 1 base, and 7 bases lay in between. This chain's CDR3 is CASSQGRTDTQYF. For the CDR3, the DNA is TGTGCCAGCAGTCAGGGGCGCACAGATACGCAGTATTTT.

The chain uses TRBV28 and TRBJ2-1, with a possible D match to TRBD1 (5 bases). In germline, CDR1 is MDHEN, CDR2 SYDVKM. Trimming shortened V by 5 bases and J by 0 bases, and 14 bases separated the two germline ends. CDR3 length equals 16 residues. CDR3 in amino acids: CASSPEWGGSYNEQFF. CDR3 sequence (DNA): TGTGCCAGCAGTCCCGAATGGGGCGGCTCCTACAATGAGCAGTTCTTC.

The DNA of the CDR3 is TGTGCCAGCAGTACGACAGGCGGGGCCAAAAACATTCAGTACTTC. Its protein product is CASSTTGGAKNIQYF. The genes are TRBV6-5 and TRBJ2-4, with D possibly TRBD1 on 6 matching bases. V was cut by 5 bases and J by 1 base, with 12 bases left in between. The CDR3 consists of 15 residues. Per the germline V gene, CDR1 is MNHEY and CDR2 is SVGAGI.

The chain uses TRBV19 and TRBJ2-7; D is undetermined. From germline, CDR1 is LNHDA and CDR2 SQIVND (reference sequence). There are 14 residues in the CDR3. V was shortened by 3 bases and J by 2 bases, with 11 bases between the two germline ends. CDR3 loop: CASSIGTVPYEQYF. The CDR3 bases are TGTGCCAGTAGTATTGGAACAGTCCCCTACGAGCAGTACTTC.

V gene TRBV7-9 combines with J gene TRBJ2-7; weak D call: TRBD2 (6 bases). Trimming took 4 bases from V and 2 from J, leaving 21 bases between them. This CDR3 contains 17 residues. Per the germline V gene, CDR1 is SEHNR and CDR2 is FQNEAQ (reference sequence). The CDR3 DNA follows: TGTGCCAGCAGCTCGAGCGATACGGGGGTGAAAACCTACGAGCAGTACTTC. Protein: CASSSSDTGVKTYEQYF.